Below, one T cell receptor (beta chain) is given with its context. This clone was detected a few times. Its antigen is unknown. No base quality information exists; no much larger clone differs at one position. These data originate in a study of metastatic and nonmetastatic thyroid tumors (dated by TCRdb to 2018 to 2021). Looking at the study overall: Repertoires were compared across peripheral blood and tumor or nodule tissue samples from malignant and benign thyroid patients.

Results and caveats for the whole study, not just this receptor: In both blood and tumor samples, malignant tumors were reported to have significantly higher TCR beta diversity than benign nodules.

The receptor library was made with PCR. Reads for this sample came from an Illumina HiSeq 4000. High-throughput sequencing was used to profile the TCR beta-chain CDR3 region of every patient. Per the original workflow: CDR3 differences across clinicopathological groups were used to build a classifier for discriminating distant-metastatic papillary thyroid cancer patients. The Shannon index was used to measure repertoire diversity, and the Morisita-Horn index was used to measure how similar tumor and blood repertoires were. TCRdb reprocessing: public reads trimmed at Q25 with fastp, clones called with MiXCR, in-frame beta chains kept. TCRdb, rather than the study authors, made the V and J calls. This sample holds tens of thousands of clones; roughly 20% were observed only once. The ten largest make up under 25% of the sample. Before undergoing thyroid surgery, none of the patients had been given any kind of treatment. Patient clinical samples collected from about 2011 to 2018 were retrospectively analysed using T-cell receptor beta sequencing.

The germline ends are 3 bases apart after V is trimmed by 2 bases and J by 1 base. The CDR3 spans 12 residues, from the cysteine through the phenylalanine. Here the CDR3 DNA is all that survives: 36 bases in frame from base 1. For CDR1 and CDR2, the germline V gene (reference sequence) lists SGHKS and YYEKEE. The chain links TRBV5-5 with TRBJ2-5, with the D gene call left open. Sequenced sample: blood. The TCR was taken from a female donor with papillary thyroid cancer or a benign thyroid nodule (not recorded which). Some clones in this sample may be carry-over from other donors' samples. The DNA reads TGTGCCAGCAGCTTTTCCCAAGAGACCCAGTACTTC. It translates to CASSFSQETQYF.